This is a list of T cell receptor beta chains from one sample in a study of blood T cell repertoires in COVID-19. TCRdb's table, derived via immunoSEQ multiplex PCR, lists solely in-frame clones and lacks some. The table has 110,000 or so clones, around 74% seen once. Sequencing was carried out using peripheral blood. Receptors originate from a woman aged 70 to 79 with acute or convalescent COVID-19. The CDR3 runs from the conserved cysteine through the conserved F or W. D genes are given only for firm matches. For some rows the clone size is stated as once, few or many, or as a class when expanded; others skip it.

TRBV19,few,TRBJ1-1,TRBD1,TGTGCCAGTAGTTCCCGGGACAGGGGGAACACTGAAGCTTTCTTT,CASSSRDRGNTEAFF
TRBV10-3,NA,TRBJ1-1,NA,TGTGCCACTACAGCGCCTGCGGGCCCCATGAACACTGAAGCTTTCTTT,CATTAPAGPMNTEAFF
TRBV19,NA,TRBJ2-1,NA,TGTGCCAGTAGTCCTTCCGGGACATACAACAATGAGCAGTTCTTC,CASSPSGTYNNEQFF
TRBV24-1,NA,TRBJ1-2,TRBD1,TGTGCCACCAGTGACCCGGACAGGGCAGATAACTATGGCTACACCTTC,CATSDPDRADNYGYTF
TRBV29-1,NA,TRBJ2-2,NA,TGCAGCGTAGGGACTAACACCGGGGAGCTGTTTTTT,CSVGTNTGELFF
TRBV10-1,NA,TRBJ2-6,NA,TGCGCCAGCATTTCGTACTCTGGGGCCAACGTCCTGACTTTC,CASISYSGANVLTF
TRBV18,NA,TRBJ2-3,TRBD2,TGTGCCAGCTCACCAGGTGGAACTAGCGCGGGCACAGATACGCAGTATTTT,CASSPGGTSAGTDTQYF
TRBV19,NA,TRBJ2-5,TRBD1,TGTGCCAGTAGTCCAAGGACAGGGGGCAAAGAGACCCAGTACTTC,CASSPRTGGKETQYF
TRBV5-1,once,TRBJ1-3,NA,TGCGCCAGCAGCTTGAACCCGGACAGTTACTCTGGAAACACCATATATTTT,CASSLNPDSYSGNTIYF
TRBV19,NA,TRBJ2-5,NA,TGTGCCAGTAGTATAGGCGGAAACACGTACCAAGAGACCCAGTACTTC,CASSIGGNTYQETQYF
TRBV7-9,NA,TRBJ1-4,TRBD1,TGTGCCAGCAGCCAACTTGAACTACAGGGGGTTAATGAAAAACTGTTTTTT,CASSQLELQGVNEKLFF
TRBV7-9,many,TRBJ1-6,NA,TGTGCCAGCAGCTTGGAGGTACCCTATTCACCCCTCCACTTT,CASSLEVPYSPLHF
TRBV11-2,NA,TRBJ2-5,TRBD1,TGTGCCAGCAGCCCAGGGACAGGGGTTCGCGAGACCCAGTACTTC,CASSPGTGVRETQYF
TRBV29-1,NA,TRBJ1-1,NA,TGCAGCGTTAGGACGGGAATGAACACTGAAGCTTTCTTT,CSVRTGMNTEAFF
TRBV5-1,few,TRBJ1-5,NA,TGCGCCAGCAGCCGGGATCATAGCAATCAGCCCCAGCATTTT,CASSRDHSNQPQHF
TRBV27,NA,TRBJ1-5,NA,TGTGCCAGCAGTATAGCCGACAATCAGCCCCAGCATTTT,CASSIADNQPQHF
TRBV29-1,NA,TRBJ1-2,TRBD1,TGCAGCGTTGGGGGACAGGGTCGAGGCTACACCTTC,CSVGGQGRGYTF
TRBV5-6,NA,TRBJ1-1,NA,TGTGCCAGCAGCTCCTTGACAGCCTTGAACACTGAAGCTTTCTTT,CASSSLTALNTEAFF
TRBV3-1/TRBV3-2,NA,TRBJ1-2,NA,TGTGCCAGCAGCCAAGCAGGGTCAGAAGGCTACACCTTC,CASSQAGSEGYTF
TRBV30,NA,TRBJ1-1,NA,TGTGCCTGGAGTAACAGGGCTGAAGCTTTCTTT,CAWSNRAEAFF
TRBV7-9,NA,TRBJ1-1,NA,TGTGCCAGCAGCTTAAGTCGGGTCAGCACTGAAGCTTTCTTT,CASSLSRVSTEAFF
TRBV5-1,NA,TRBJ2-3,TRBD1,TGCGCCAGCAGCCAAGGACAGGTCCCCTATACGCAGTATTTT,CASSQGQVPYTQYF
TRBV18,NA,TRBJ2-6,NA,TGTGCCAGCTCACCATCTCAGGGATCTGGGGCCAACGTCCTGACTTTC,CASSPSQGSGANVLTF
TRBV11-1,NA,TRBJ2-7,TRBD2,TGTGCCAGCAGCTTAGCCCTAGCGGGGGGCTACGAGCAGTACTTC,CASSLALAGGYEQYF
TRBV30,NA,TRBJ1-2,TRBD1,TGTGCCTGGAGTCGGGGACAGGGAAATGGCTACACCTTC,CAWSRGQGNGYTF
TRBV14,NA,TRBJ2-1,TRBD2,TGTGCCAGCAGCTTCGGACTAGCAAATGAGCAGTTCTTC,CASSFGLANEQFF
TRBV28,NA,TRBJ2-7,NA,TGTGCCAGCAGGGAAGACGGGACCTACGAGCAGTACTTC,CASREDGTYEQYF
TRBV5-1,many,TRBJ2-2,TRBD1,TGCGCCAGCAGCCGTTCGGGACAGGGGACCGGGGAGCTGTTTTTT,CASSRSGQGTGELFF
TRBV6-4,NA,TRBJ2-6,NA,TGTGCCAGCAGTCTTTCCTCTGGGGCCAACGTCCTGACTTTC,CASSLSSGANVLTF
TRBV30,NA,TRBJ1-4,NA,TGTGCCTGGGGGGCAGGGACATTGAATGAAAAACTGTTTTTT,CAWGAGTLNEKLFF
TRBV5-1,NA,TRBJ1-5,TRBD1,TGCGCCAGCAGCTTGGCCGGACAGGGCAATCAGCCCCAGCATTTT,CASSLAGQGNQPQHF
TRBV29-1,NA,TRBJ1-2,NA,TGCAGCGCTTCGACCTTTCAGGGTGGCTACACCTTC,CSASTFQGGYTF
TRBV15,NA,TRBJ1-2,TRBD1,TGTGCCACCAGTTTGACAGGGCCCACCTCCGGCTACACCTTC,CATSLTGPTSGYTF
TRBV11-2,NA,TRBJ2-5,TRBD1,TGTGCCAGCAGCTTTGGACAGGGAGAGACCCAGTACTTC,CASSFGQGETQYF
TRBV27,NA,TRBJ1-1,NA,TGTGCCAGCAGTTTATCGTGGGGGGGGTGGGCTGAAGCTTTCTTT,CASSLSWGGWAEAFF
TRBV5-1,NA,TRBJ2-5,TRBD1,TGCGCCAGCAGCTGGGACAGCCAAGAGACCCAGTACTTC,CASSWDSQETQYF
TRBV2,NA,TRBJ1-4,NA,TGTGCCAGCAGTGATCAGTCTCCAAGGGGCGAAAAACTGTTTTTT,CASSDQSPRGEKLFF
TRBV30,NA,TRBJ1-1,NA,TGTGCCTGGACTCCCGGGGGGGCAGGATTTAATAGTGAAGCTTTCTTT,CAWTPGGAGFNSEAFF
TRBV28,once,TRBJ2-1,TRBD1,TGTGCCAGCAGCTCCCCGGGACAGGGATCCTACAATGAGCAGTTCTTC,CASSSPGQGSYNEQFF
TRBV3-1/TRBV3-2,NA,TRBJ1-2,NA,TGTGCCAGCAGCCAATATGTCTGGGGCGCGGAGGGCTACACCTTC,CASSQYVWGAEGYTF
TRBV3-1/TRBV3-2,NA,TRBJ2-7,TRBD1,TGTGCCAGCAGCCAGGACAGGGGTCCCTACGAGCAGTACTTC,CASSQDRGPYEQYF
TRBV28,NA,TRBJ1-5,NA,TGTGCCAGCCTAGGAACATTTTCTCAGCTATACGATCAGCCCCAGCATTTT,CASLGTFSQLYDQPQHF
TRBV6-5,few,TRBJ1-3,NA,TGTGCCAGCAGTTATTCAGGAGGGGCTGGAAACACCATATATTTT,CASSYSGGAGNTIYF
TRBV6-2/TRBV6-3,few,TRBJ1-2,TRBD1,TGTGCCAGCAGTCCCGGACAGGCGGGAAGAGACTACACCTTC,CASSPGQAGRDYTF
TRBV6-5,once,TRBJ1-3,NA,TGTGCCAGCAGTTCGGGGAGAGAAGGTGGAAACACCATATATTTT,CASSSGREGGNTIYF
TRBV7-2,NA,TRBJ1-3,NA,TGTGCCAGCAGCTTGCGGGGGCAGGGGGGAAACACCATATATTTT,CASSLRGQGGNTIYF
TRBV5-4,NA,TRBJ2-5,TRBD2,TGTGCCAGCAGCCTCGACCGGACTAGCGGCCAAGAGACCCAGTACTTC,CASSLDRTSGQETQYF
TRBV3-1/TRBV3-2,NA,TRBJ1-3,TRBD1,TGTGCCAGCAGCCTTTACAGGGGATCGGGAAACACCATATATTTT,CASSLYRGSGNTIYF
TRBV2,NA,TRBJ2-7,TRBD1,TGTGCCAGCAGTGGGGACAGGGGGAACTACGAGCAGTACTTC,CASSGDRGNYEQYF
TRBV6-5,NA,TRBJ1-1,NA,TGTGCCAGCAGTTACGCAGGGCGGAACACTGAAGCTTTCTTT,CASSYAGRNTEAFF
TRBV7-7,NA,TRBJ1-1,NA,TGTGCCAGCAGCTTAAGGCGGGGAACTGAAGCTTTCTTT,CASSLRRGTEAFF
TRBV24-1,NA,TRBJ1-5,NA,TGTGCCACCAGTGACCCGTATAGCAATCAGCCCCAGCATTTT,CATSDPYSNQPQHF
TRBV9,many,TRBJ2-7,NA,TGTGCCAGCGGTCCGGGCTCCTACGAGCAGTACTTC,CASGPGSYEQYF
TRBV13,NA,TRBJ2-3,TRBD1,TGTGCCAGCACCCGACAGGGAGGCACAGATACGCAGTATTTT,CASTRQGGTDTQYF
TRBV3-1/TRBV3-2,NA,TRBJ2-6,NA,TGTGCCAGCAGCCAAGGACTCGGGGCCAACGTCCTGACTTTC,CASSQGLGANVLTF
TRBV19,NA,TRBJ2-1,TRBD2,TGTGCCAGTAAGCCCACCTGGGGGACTAGCGGGGACAATGAGCAGTTCTTC,CASKPTWGTSGDNEQFF
TRBV7-9,NA,TRBJ2-7,NA,TGTGCCAGCAGCTTACTCAGAACTACTGACGAGCAGTACTTC,CASSLLRTTDEQYF